The T cell receptor beta chain under discussion was sequenced for a study of T-cell reconstitution after alpha-beta-depleted transplantation in children. Preparation of the TCRbeta library used unique molecular identifiers. MiXCR was run by TCRdb on the PCR reads, yielding one entry per CDR3 protein. Here the sample spans approximately 400,000 distinct CDR3 sequences, under 13% being singletons. This clonotype occurred many times. The germline V gene has CDR1 SGHDT and CDR2 YYEEEE. The CDR3 is made up of 15 amino acids. The trim removed 1 base at V and 7 bases at J, leaving 10 bases unmatched. The V and J genes are TRBV5-6 and TRBJ1-1; 7 bases are a match to TRBD1. Sample: PBMCs from the stem cell graft donor, taken from the stem cell graft. The receptor's source is a human donor who donated a stem cell graft to a child with acute myeloid leukemia. CDR3 bases: TGTGCCAGCAGCTTGATGGGTACAGGGGACAGTGAAGCTTTCTTT. Amino acid sequence: CASSLMGTGDSEAFF.